The clone carrying this T cell receptor (beta chain) was recorded many times. Gene-specific TRAV and TRBV primers were used for first-strand cDNA, covering alpha and beta chains. With a constant-region primer and a V-primer adapter, TCRs were subjected to around 20 PCR cycles of amplification. TCRdb re-called the reads with MiXCR, one entry per CDR3 protein. Counted here are about 97,000 distinct CDR3 sequences, less than 25% occurring once; the ten biggest clones make up approximately 4%. The record originates from a study of low-dose radiotherapy and immunotherapy resistance in tumors. Study as a whole: Treatment consisted of nivolumab 240 mg every two weeks and ipilimumab 1 mg/kg every six weeks, given intravenously to patients. Daily, from cycle 1 day 1 and for four cycles, patients took oral aspirin 300 mg. One day prior to radiation and immunotherapy, intravenous cyclophosphamide at 200 mg/m2 was given, repeated every two weeks.

As to time point: after trial treatment. Treatment indicated: LDRT plus nivolumab, ipilimumab, low-dose cyclophosphamide and aspirin (RACIN trial). Germline CDR1 and CDR2: DFQATT and SNEGSKA (reference sequence). The CDR3 consists of 14 residues. Germline trimming cut 4 bases from V and 3 bases from J; bases unmatched to any gene: 7. The sequence derives from a male donor with prostate cancer. Sequencing was performed on PBMCs, taken after low-dose radiotherapy plus immunotherapy. This rearrangement joins TRBV20-1 to TRBJ2-7; the match to TRBD1 covers 9 bases. CDR3 sequence: CSAKLPGQGYEQYF. DNA for the CDR3: TGCAGTGCTAAGCTCCCGGGACAGGGCTACGAGCAGTACTTC.